The next 30 T cell receptor beta chains were all read from a single sample in a study of OX40 agonist ivuxolimab in advanced cancers. Sequenced by immunoSEQ multiplex PCR; TCRdb stores in-frame clones only, minus some. The profile shows approximately 74,000 clones, approximately 82% of them singletons. The sequencing used CD4+ or CD8+ T cells sorted from blood, collected in a trial of the OX40 agonist ivuxolimab. These receptors were collected from an adult with an advanced solid tumor such as melanoma, head and neck, liver or kidney cancer.

This sequence joins TRBV7-9 and TRBJ2-1; no firm D call. Per the germline V gene, CDR1 is SEHNR and CDR2 is FQNEAQ (reference sequence). There are 14 residues in the CDR3. With 3 bases removed from V and 4 bases from J, the gap between germline ends came to 10 bases. DNA of the CDR3: TGTGCCAGCAGCTTGACGGTGGGATACAATGAGCAGTTCTTC. Protein: CASSLTVGYNEQFF.

The rearrangement uses TRBV19 and TRBJ2-1, with TRBD1 identical over 9 bases. V lost 5 bases and J lost 8; bases outside the gene matches: 16. The CDR3 sequence is 17 residues long. The germline gives CDR1 LNHDA, CDR2 SQIVND (reference sequence). CDR3 DNA: TGTGCCAGTAGTTCACCAGGGGGGACAGGGAATGGCTATGAGCAGTTCTTC. Translation gives CASSSPGGTGNGYEQFF.

In nucleotides, the CDR3 is TGTGCCAGCAGCAAAGCGGGCCTAGCGGCCTACGAGCAGTACTTC. Its translation is CASSKAGLAAYEQYF. The chain joins TRBV21-1 to TRBJ2-7; the table calls TRBD2, which could not be checked here. TRBV21-1 is tagged as a pseudogene. This CDR3 has 15 residues.

The chain recombines TRBV2 with TRBJ1-2; a weak D match, TRBD1 (6 bases). Trimming removed 7 bases from V and 2 bases from J, with 11 bases in between. CDR3 size: 13 residues. The germline V gene encodes CDR1 SNHLY and CDR2 FYNNEI. CDR3 sequence: CASNRDNNYGYTF. CDR3 nucleotides: TGTGCCAGCAACCGGGACAACAACTATGGCTACACCTTC.

The gene calls are TRBV5-8 and TRBJ1-4; TRBD1 matches 8 bases. V lost 4 bases and J lost 6; bases outside the gene matches: 5. The CDR3 totals 14 residues. Germline CDR1 reads SGHTS; CDR2 reads YDEGEE. The CDR3 protein is CASSQQGADEKLFF. CDR3 bases: TGTGCCAGCAGCCAGCAGGGGGCGGATGAAAAACTGTTTTTT.

This clone was detected once. The chain employs TRBV28 and TRBJ1-1, with unresolved D. The CDR3 runs 13 residues. The germline V gene has CDR1 MDHEN and CDR2 SYDVKM. The V end was cut by 7 bases, the J end by 0 bases, with 9 bases between. CDR3 DNA sequence: TGTGCCAGCAACGAGGCCTTGAACACTGAAGCTTTCTTT. The encoded protein is CASNEALNTEAFF. Based on the CDR3 plus reference TRBV28 and TRBJ1-1, the full variable domain is DVKVTQSSRYLVKRTGEKVFLECVQDMDHENMFWYRQDPGLGLRLIYFSYDVKMKEKGDIPEGYSVSREKKERFSLILESASTNQTSMYLCASNEALNTEAFFGQGTRLTVV.

A few counts support this clone. This chain joins TRBV11-2 and TRBJ2-1, with D unresolved. V was cut by 0 bases and J by 2 bases, with 8 bases left in between. The CDR3 totals 15 residues. CDR1 and CDR2 from the germline V gene are SGHAT and FQNNGV. CDR3 in amino acids: CASSLEGSPYNEQFF. The CDR3 DNA reads TGTGCCAGCAGCTTAGAGGGGTCCCCCTACAATGAGCAGTTCTTC.

DNA for the CDR3: TGTGCCAGCAGTTCATTGATAATAGCGGGGGGGAGAAATGAGCAGTTCTTC. Translated: CASSSLIIAGGRNEQFF. This chain links TRBV28 with TRBJ2-1; 11 nucleotides match TRBD2. J lost 7 bases, V lost 4 bases, and 12 bases had no gene match. CDR1 and CDR2 from the germline V gene are MDHEN and SYDVKM. The CDR3 runs 17 residues.

This chain uses TRBV5-1 with TRBJ2-2; D ambiguous. Trimming pared 7 bases from V and 0 bases from J, leaving 10 bases between. The CDR3 totals 14 residues. The germline V gene encodes CDR1 SGHRS and CDR2 YFSETQ. In DNA, the CDR3 is TGCGCCAGCGAAAACCCCTCGAACACCGGGGAGCTGTTTTTT. It translates to CASENPSNTGELFF.

The gene calls are TRBV15 and TRBJ2-5; D is ambiguous. Trimming pared 1 base from V and 1 base from J, leaving 7 bases between. Germline CDR1 is LNHNV and CDR2 is YYDKDF (reference sequence). This CDR3 comprises 14 residues. In DNA, the CDR3 is TGTGCCACCAGCAGAGGAGCATTCCAAGAGACCCAGTACTTC. It yields the protein CATSRGAFQETQYF.

DNA for the CDR3: TGTGCCAGCAGTGAAGCAGCCGGTAGGGTTCCACCCCTCCACTTT. Its protein product is CASSEAAGRVPPLHF. V and J are TRBV6-1 and TRBJ1-6; D not certain. Germline V lookup: CDR1 MNHNS, CDR2 SASEGT. The CDR3 is made up of 15 amino acids. Trimming cost V 0 bases and J 11 bases, with 14 bases left between them.

This rearrangement joins TRBV7-9 to TRBJ2-3; D is unclear. The length of the CDR3 is 14 residues. The germline V and J ends were trimmed by 6 bases and 2 bases, with 12 bases remaining between them. Looked up from germline, CDR1 is SEHNR and CDR2 is FQNEAQ (reference sequence). The CDR3 DNA follows: TGTGCCAGCAGTTTACTTACGGCCACAGATACGCAGTATTTT. Its translation is CASSLLTATDTQYF. Full variable domain (rest looked up from reference TRBV7-9 and TRBJ2-3): DTGVSQNPRHKITKRGQNVTFRCDPISEHNRLYWYRQTLGQGPEFLTYFQNEAQLEKSRLLSDRFSAERPKGSFSTLEIQRTEQGDSAMYLCASSLLTATDTQYFGPGTRLTVL.

This sequence joins TRBV6-5 and TRBJ2-2; the match to TRBD2 covers 8 bases. Germline V gives CDR1 MNHEY, CDR2 SVGAGI. Trimming at V came to 6 bases and at J to 4 bases, leaving 4 bases not matched to a gene. CDR3 size: 14 residues. This CDR3 reads CASSIAGTTGELFF. CDR3 nucleotide sequence: TGTGCCAGCAGCATAGCGGGGACCACCGGGGAGCTGTTTTTT.

This chain uses TRBV5-4 with TRBJ1-4; tentative D call: TRBD1 (5 bases). The CDR3 loop spans 15 amino acids. Germline V CDR1 and CDR2: SGHNT, YYREEE (reference sequence). Deletions cut 3 bases from V and 5 bases from J, with 14 bases between. The CDR3 DNA follows: TGTGCCAGCAGCTCGGCGACAGACGGAAATGAAAAACTGTTTTTT. Residues: CASSSATDGNEKLFF.

The chain is built from TRBV7-9 and TRBJ2-2, with 9 positions matching TRBD2. The ends lost 2 bases at V and 4 bases at J; junction bases unmatched: 5. The germline V gene has CDR1 SEHNR and CDR2 FQNEAQ (reference sequence). The CDR3 loop spans 16 amino acids. The CDR3 DNA sequence: TGTGCCAGCAGCTTATACAGTAGCGGGGGCACCGGGGAGCTGTTTTTT. It translates to CASSLYSSGGTGELFF.

This clone has just a few counts. The junction shows a germline mismatch at one end, possibly a read error. The chain carries TRBV7-3 and TRBJ1-2, with 8 bases that match TRBD1. The germline V gene has CDR1 SGHTA and CDR2 FQGTGA. This CDR3 region has 14 residues. In nucleotides, the CDR3 is TGTGCCAGCAGCTTCTATTTGCCGGGACAGGCGGACCCCTTC. Protein sequence: CASSFYLPGQADPF.

Details on this clone: Within the sample, other DNA sequences also encode this same CDR3. This chain joins TRBV7-2 and TRBJ2-1; D gene ambiguous. In germline, CDR1 is SGHTA, CDR2 FQGNSA. With 5 bases removed from V and 0 bases from J, the gap between germline ends came to 11 bases. This CDR3 spans 15 amino acids. Here the CDR3 DNA reads TGTGCCAGCAGCCCTTCCTCGAGCTCCTACAATGAGCAGTTCTTC. It yields the protein CASSPSSSSYNEQFF.

The chain couples TRBV7-6 to TRBJ1-1; unclear D gene. The length of the CDR3 is 13 residues. Per the germline V gene, CDR1 is SGHVS and CDR2 is FNYEAQ. V lost 1 base and J lost 2, with 5 bases in between. The CDR3: CASSLVFNTEAFF. As DNA, the CDR3 is TGTGCCAGCAGCTTAGTCTTTAACACTGAAGCTTTCTTT.

This chain connects TRBV28 to TRBJ2-7; D is perhaps TRBD1 (6 bases). The CDR3 is 14 amino acids. Germline-derived CDR1 and CDR2 are MDHEN and SYDVKM. V was pared by 2 bases and J by 7 bases, with 15 bases between. CDR3 coding DNA: TGTGCCAGCAGTTTACCGCACAGGGAATGGGAGCAGTACTTC. Encoded protein: CASSLPHREWEQYF. The full variable domain, with the rest looked up from reference TRBV28 and TRBJ2-7, is DVKVTQSSRYLVKRTGEKVFLECVQDMDHENMFWYRQDPGLGLRLIYFSYDVKMKEKGDIPEGYSVSREKKERFSLILESASTNQTSMYLCASSLPHREWEQYFGPGTRLTVT.

The chain uses TRBV6-1 and TRBJ1-2; 10 bases agree with TRBD1. V lost 3 bases to trimming and J lost 5 bases; unmatched junction nucleotides: 6. This CDR3 has 15 amino acids. Germline loops: CDR1 MNHNS, CDR2 SASEGT. The CDR3, as DNA: TGTGCCAGCAGTGACCGACAGGGGGCAGAATATGGCTACACCTTC. This gives the protein CASSDRQGAEYGYTF.

For the CDR3, the DNA is TGTGCCAGCAAGCCAGACAGGCCCCATAACACTGAAGCTTTCTTT. It is translated as CASKPDRPHNTEAFF. The rearrangement links TRBV25-1 to TRBJ1-1; TRBD1 might be the D (6 bases). This CDR3 is 15 amino acids long. Between the trimmed V and J ends, which lost 7 bases and 2 bases, there was a span of 17 bases. Germline V lookup: CDR1 MGHDK, CDR2 SYGVNS.

The chain couples TRBV5-1 to TRBJ2-1; tentative D call: TRBD1 (6 bases). The CDR3 totals 14 residues. The germline gives CDR1 SGHRS, CDR2 YFSETQ. V was cut by 2 bases and J by 3 bases, with 9 bases left in between. CDR3 coding DNA: TGCGCCAGCAGCTTCGCAGGGGACTACAATGAGCAGTTCTTC. Its translation: CASSFAGDYNEQFF.

The chain has TRBV29-1 and TRBJ2-7; 8 bases line up with TRBD2. V was clipped by 7 bases and J by 5 bases; unmatched bases: 4. The CDR3 has 11 residues. Germline loops: CDR1 SQVTM, CDR2 ANQGSEA. In nucleotides, the CDR3 is TGCAGCGCTCGTAGCGGGAACGAGCAGTACTTC. This codes for CSARSGNEQYF.

The V and J genes are TRBV7-9 and TRBJ2-3; 7 positions match TRBD1. The germline V gene encodes CDR1 SEHNR and CDR2 FQNEAQ (reference sequence). The CDR3 is made up of 15 amino acids. Unmatched junction bases numbered 7, after V lost 7 bases and J lost 0 bases. CDR3 sequence reads: CASNRGQLSTDTQYF. The DNA for the CDR3 is TGTGCCAGCAACCGGGGACAGCTTAGCACAGATACGCAGTATTTT.

The rearrangement joins TRBV6-4 to TRBJ2-1, with TRBD1 as a possible D gene (6 bases). Germline CDR1 reads MRHNA; CDR2 reads SNTAGT. Trimming shortened V by 10 bases and J by 1 base, and 14 bases separated the two germline ends. This CDR3 contains 14 residues. CDR3 loop: CAKQNRASYNEQFF. CDR3 nucleotide sequence: TGTGCCAAACAAAACAGGGCTTCCTACAATGAGCAGTTCTTC.

CDR3 loop: CASSFLSPGRGEKLFF. CDR3 DNA: TGTGCCAGCAGCTTTTTGTCCCCGGGTCGCGGGGAAAAACTGTTTTTT. J is TRBJ1-4 and V is TRBV7-2; D unresolved. V lost 3 bases to trimming and J lost 8 bases, with 19 bases between them. Germline CDR1 reads SGHTA; CDR2 reads FQGNSA. The CDR3 consists of 16 residues.

This chain's CDR3 is CASLPAGQLYGYTF. CDR3 bases: TGTGCCAGCCTACCCGCGGGACAGCTCTATGGCTACACCTTC. The chain uses TRBV6-5 and TRBJ1-2; 7 nucleotides align to TRBD1. Germline CDR1 MNHEY, CDR2 SVGAGI. The CDR3 runs 14 residues. V lost 8 bases and J lost 4; bases outside the gene matches: 10.

This clone has more than one count but fewer than ten. This chain joins TRBV11-1 and TRBJ1-4; tentative D call: TRBD1 (5 bases). Trimming stripped 4 bases from V and 4 bases from J, with 13 bases between. Germline V CDR1 and CDR2: SGHAT, FQDESV (reference sequence). The CDR3 sequence is 15 residues long. The CDR3 nucleotides read TGTGCCAGCAGCTACCAGGGAGCCGATAATGAAAAACTGTTTTTT. Protein product: CASSYQGADNEKLFF.

The chain couples TRBV4-1 to TRBJ2-7; D unresolved. Germline CDR1 is MGHRA and CDR2 is YSYEKL. The CDR3 runs to 14 residues. V was trimmed by 1 base and J by 0 bases, leaving 7 bases between them. CDR3 nucleotide sequence: TGCGCCAGCAGCCAAGCTGATGTCTCCTACGAGCAGTACTTC. Translating gives CASSQADVSYEQYF.

The CDR3 reads CASGLFLGGGSYNEQFF. For the CDR3, the DNA is TGTGCTAGTGGTTTATTCCTAGGGGGGGGCTCCTACAATGAGCAGTTCTTC. This sequence joins TRBV12-5 and TRBJ2-1; D is possibly TRBD2 (7 bases). V was clipped by 3 bases and J by 0 bases, with 15 bases between them. The CDR3 contains 17 residues. CDR1 is LGHNT and CDR2 is FRNRAP in the germline V gene.